A selection of T cell receptor beta chains follows, all from one sample in a study of blood T cell repertoires in COVID-19. The repertoire was sequenced with immunoSEQ multiplex PCR; TCRdb's copy has only in-frame clones and lacks some. Of approximately 300,000 clones in the sample, 88% were seen once. Specimen: peripheral blood. The receptors were gathered from a woman aged 30 to 39 with COVID-19, enrolled during active disease. Each CDR3 is given with its conserved first and last residue. D genes are given only for firm matches. Size tells how often a clone was seen (once, few, many) or the class of an expanded clone, and some rows leave it out.

d_gene,v_gene,j_gene,abundance,CDR3aa,CDR3nt
TRBD2,TRBV9,TRBJ2-7,-,CASSSGLAQSYEQYF,TGTGCCAGCAGCTCCGGACTAGCGCAAAGCTACGAGCAGTACTTC
-,TRBV27,TRBJ2-4,-,CASSLGGFSIQYF,TGTGCCAGCAGCCTGGGCGGGTTCAGCATTCAGTACTTC
TRBD2,TRBV3-1/TRBV3-2,TRBJ2-1,once,CASRHGLASSYNEQFF,TGTGCCAGCAGACACGGACTAGCGAGCTCCTACAATGAGCAGTTCTTC
-,TRBV9,TRBJ2-2,-,CASSVVGATGELFF,TGTGCCAGCAGCGTAGTGGGGGCAACAGGGGAGCTGTTTTTT
TRBD1,TRBV2,TRBJ2-2,-,CASSGQGTTGELFF,TGTGCCAGCAGTGGACAGGGGACGACCGGGGAGCTGTTTTTT
-,TRBV19,TRBJ1-5,-,CATRDQALRPDQPQHF,TGTGCCACCAGGGATCAAGCGCTAAGGCCTGATCAGCCCCAGCATTTT
TRBD1,TRBV7-9,TRBJ1-5,-,CASSLGQGSQPQHF,TGTGCCAGCAGCTTGGGACAGGGGAGTCAGCCCCAGCATTTT
-,TRBV19,TRBJ2-5,-,CATRNRVRETQYF,TGTGCCACCAGAAACAGGGTCCGGGAGACCCAGTACTTC
-,TRBV28,TRBJ2-7,-,CASSFADSYEQYF,TGTGCCAGCAGTTTTGCGGATTCCTACGAGCAGTACTTC
TRBD1,TRBV5-8,TRBJ1-6,-,CASRAGTASSYNSPLHF,TGTGCCAGCAGGGCCGGGACAGCGAGCTCCTATAATTCACCCCTCCACTTT
TRBD2,TRBV7-2,TRBJ2-5,-,CASSFGGTLGETQYF,TGTGCCAGCAGCTTCGGGGGGACCCTGGGGGAGACCCAGTACTTC
-,TRBV6-2/TRBV6-3,TRBJ2-7,once,CASSYGSSSGYEQYF,TGTGCCAGCAGTTACGGGTCTAGCTCGGGGTACGAGCAGTACTTC
TRBD2,TRBV5-1,TRBJ2-3,-,CASSLMASGSTDTQYF,TGCGCCAGCAGCCTCATGGCTAGCGGGAGCACAGATACGCAGTATTTT
TRBD1,TRBV29-1,TRBJ2-5,-,CSVAGQEAKETQYF,TGCAGCGTTGCGGGACAGGAGGCTAAAGAGACCCAGTACTTC
-,TRBV6-5,TRBJ2-2,-,CASIRRDTGELFF,TGTGCCAGCATCCGGAGGGACACCGGGGAGCTGTTTTTT
-,TRBV6-5,TRBJ1-2,-,CASSPGPTNYGYTF,TGTGCCAGCAGCCCAGGGCCTACTAACTATGGCTACACCTTC
TRBD1,TRBV24-1,TRBJ1-4,-,CATSDARQGGFEKLFF,TGTGCCACCAGTGACGCCCGACAGGGGGGGTTTGAAAAACTGTTTTTT
-,TRBV5-1,TRBJ2-5,-,CASRVSPGYQETQYF,TGCGCCAGCAGAGTGAGCCCGGGGTACCAAGAGACCCAGTACTTC
-,TRBV27,TRBJ1-5,-,CASSPLRHLSNQPQHF,TGTGCCAGCAGTCCCCTAAGACATCTTAGCAATCAGCCCCAGCATTTT
-,TRBV29-1,TRBJ1-2,-,CSVEDGTDAVYGYTF,TGCAGCGTTGAAGATGGCACAGACGCCGTCTATGGCTACACCTTC
-,TRBV5-6,TRBJ1-2,-,CASSLVTDYGYTF,TGTGCCAGCAGCTTGGTCACGGACTATGGCTACACCTTC
-,TRBV6-5,TRBJ1-3,-,CASSTRTASGNTIYF,TGTGCCAGCAGTACCCGAACAGCCTCTGGAAACACCATATATTTT
TRBD2,TRBV29-1,TRBJ2-7,-,CSVEDPPGGPREQYF,TGCAGCGTTGAAGATCCCCCGGGAGGGCCGAGGGAGCAGTACTTC
-,TRBV3-1/TRBV3-2,TRBJ1-4,-,CASSQGATNEKLFF,TGTGCCAGCAGCCAAGGAGCAACTAATGAAAAACTGTTTTTT
TRBD1,TRBV6-5,TRBJ1-6,-,CASSRQGNSPLHF,TGTGCCAGCAGCCGACAGGGAAATTCACCCCTCCACTTT
-,TRBV3-1/TRBV3-2,TRBJ1-1,-,CASSQAGTSNTEAFF,TGTGCCAGCAGCCAGGCCGGGACTTCGAACACTGAAGCTTTCTTT
TRBD1,TRBV6-6,TRBJ1-5,-,CASKISGTENQPQHF,TGTGCCAGCAAAATCTCCGGGACAGAAAATCAGCCCCAGCATTTT
-,TRBV20-1,TRBJ1-5,-,CSASRGNQPQHF,TGCAGTGCTAGTCGCGGGAATCAGCCCCAGCATTTT
-,TRBV28,TRBJ2-3,-,CASRTGVTDTQYF,TGTGCCAGCAGAACGGGAGTCACAGATACGCAGTATTTT
-,TRBV2,TRBJ1-1,once,CASSKDSPEAFF,TGTGCCAGCAGTAAGGACAGCCCTGAAGCTTTCTTT
-,TRBV10-3,TRBJ2-7,-,CAISDRSHEQYF,TGTGCCATCAGCGACAGGAGCCACGAGCAGTACTTC
TRBD1,TRBV27,TRBJ2-7,-,CATARDRGSYEQYF,TGTGCCACCGCCAGGGACAGGGGATCCTACGAGCAGTACTTC
TRBD1,TRBV5-1,TRBJ1-1,-,CASSEGARTEAFF,TGCGCCAGCAGTGAGGGGGCTCGGACTGAAGCTTTCTTT